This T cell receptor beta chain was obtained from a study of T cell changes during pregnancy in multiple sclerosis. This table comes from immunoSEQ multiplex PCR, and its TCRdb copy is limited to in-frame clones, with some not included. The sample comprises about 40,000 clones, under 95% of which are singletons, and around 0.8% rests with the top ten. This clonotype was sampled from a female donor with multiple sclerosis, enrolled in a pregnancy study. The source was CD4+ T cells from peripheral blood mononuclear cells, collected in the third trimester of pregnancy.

The DNA for the CDR3 is TGTGCCAGCAGCTCCAAGACTAGCGGGTTTGAGCAGTTCTTC. Protein sequence: CASSSKTSGFEQFF. The rearrangement uses TRBV7-2 and TRBJ2-1, with 10 nucleotides matching TRBD2. Germline V lookup: CDR1 SGHTA, CDR2 FQGNSA. The CDR3 loop spans 14 amino acids. V lost 4 bases to trimming and J lost 9 bases; unmatched junction nucleotides: 6.